The clone carrying this T cell receptor (beta chain) was recorded a few times. TCRdb fed the 5' RACE reads into MiXCR, producing one record per CDR3 protein. The sample records tens of thousands of distinct CDR3 sequences, 3% to 4.5% being singletons. These data originate in a study of neurological immune-mediated disorders. In germline, CDR1 is KGHSH, CDR2 LQKENI. The CDR3 spans 14 residues. With 2 bases removed from V and 3 bases from J, the gap between germline ends came to 8 bases. For the sorted libraries, about a million CD4+ or CD8+ T cells were used. The clonotype comes from a woman between 40 and 50 years old with multiple sclerosis. The specimen sequenced was CD4+ T cells from blood. The V gene is TRBV18, the J gene TRBJ1-5; possibly TRBD1 for D (6 bases). The DNA for the CDR3 is TGTGCCAGCTCACCAGGGGGCCCCAATCAGCCCCAGCATTTT. Protein product: CASSPGGPNQPQHF.